These T cell receptor beta chains were read from a single sample in a study of CD8 T cells in ankylosing spondylitis. TCRdb fed the 5' RACE reads into MiXCR, producing one record per CDR3 protein. Of around 300,000 distinct CDR3 sequences listed, roughly 14% are singletons. Source material: blood, either unsorted or a sorted T cell fraction (not recorded which). The origin of the receptors is a male donor with ankylosing spondylitis or in good health (not recorded which). The CDR3 runs from the conserved cysteine through the conserved F or W. The D gene is left open where the match is weak. Not every row has a clone size; where given, it reads once, few, many or a size class.

V gene	clone size	J gene	D gene	CDR3 DNA	CDR3 protein
TRBV20-1	few	TRBJ1-4	TRBD1	TGCAGTGCTAGGGGACAGGGGAATGAAAAACTGTTTTTT	CSARGQGNEKLFF
TRBV12-5	few	TRBJ1-3	.	TGTGCTAGTGGCCCGGACGCCGGAAACACCATATATTTT	CASGPDAGNTIYF
TRBV29-1	.	TRBJ1-1	.	TGCAGCGTCAGGGGAATGAACACTGAAGCTTTCTTT	CSVRGMNTEAFF
TRBV10-3	few	TRBJ1-4	.	TGTTCCATCAGTGGACAGCCTAATGAAAAACTGTTTTTT	CSISGQPNEKLFF
TRBV18	.	TRBJ2-5	TRBD2	TGTGCCAGCTCACCGCAACCCCCGGGACTAGGGGAGACCCAGTACTTC	CASSPQPPGLGETQYF
TRBV5-1	few	TRBJ2-3	TRBD2	TGCGCCAGCAGCTGGGGGGGAGCTGGGGTTCGCACAGATACGCAGTATTTT	CASSWGGAGVRTDTQYF
TRBV6-5	once	TRBJ2-3	.	TGTGCCAGCAGTTACGGTCGGGGCGAAAGCACAGATACGCAGTATTTT	CASSYGRGESTDTQYF
TRBV19	few	TRBJ2-4	TRBD1	TGTGCCAGTAGTCCCCGCTCCACAGGGGTGGCCAAAAACATTCAGTACTTC	CASSPRSTGVAKNIQYF
TRBV6-1	.	TRBJ2-1	.	TGTGCCAGCAATGGGCTCTACAATGAGCAGTTCTTC	CASNGLYNEQFF
TRBV12-3/TRBV12-4	few	TRBJ2-6	.	TGTGCCATCCATTACTCTGGGGCCAACGTCCTGACTTTC	CAIHYSGANVLTF
TRBV11-1	.	TRBJ2-1	.	TGTGCCAGCAGCCCTTATCTGGGGGGAGTTAAATCCGGGAATGAGCAGTTCTTC	CASSPYLGGVKSGNEQFF
TRBV12-3/TRBV12-4	few	TRBJ2-3	.	TGTGCCAGCAGCTCTTACGTGCAGGAAGATACGCAGTATTTT	CASSSYVQEDTQYF
TRBV18	many	TRBJ2-3	.	TGTGCCAGCTCACGCCGCAGCAGGGACACAGATACGCAGTATTTT	CASSRRSRDTDTQYF
TRBV10-3	.	TRBJ2-7	TRBD2	TGTGCCATCAGTGGTAGCGGGGGGGCCTCCAATGAGCAGTACTTC	CAISGSGGASNEQYF
TRBV10-3	many	TRBJ2-5	.	TGTGCCATCAGTGAGTCGGGGGGAGAGACCCAGTACTTC	CAISESGGETQYF
TRBV5-1	many	TRBJ2-1	.	TGCGCCAGCACATCATACAGGGTCGGTGAGCAGTTCTTC	CASTSYRVGEQFF
TRBV5-6	few	TRBJ1-2	.	TGTGCCAGCAGCCCCCCGAGTGAAGGGGGGCGTTACGGCTATGGCTACACCTTC	CASSPPSEGGRYGYGYTF
TRBV9	.	TRBJ2-2	.	TGTGCCAGCAGCGTGGACAGAGTTACCGGGGAGCTGTTTTTT	CASSVDRVTGELFF
TRBV20-1	few	TRBJ2-3	.	TGCAGTGCTTTTGTGGGGAGAGATACGCAGTATTTT	CSAFVGRDTQYF
TRBV18	few	TRBJ2-2	TRBD2	TGTGCCAGCTCACCACGCCGCGGGGGGGCGAACACCGGGGAGCTGTTTTTT	CASSPRRGGANTGELFF
TRBV6-1	.	TRBJ1-1	.	TGTGCCAGCAGTGAAGGAGACCTCGAGTGGACGAACACTGAAGCTTTCTTT	CASSEGDLEWTNTEAFF
TRBV27	.	TRBJ1-6	TRBD1	TGTGCCAGCAGTTCTCCGGGACAGGGGGATTCACCCCTCCACTTT	CASSSPGQGDSPLHF
TRBV11-2	.	TRBJ2-5	.	TGTGCCAGCAGCCCAGGGAGCGCCTATAAGTCAGAGACCCAGTACTTC	CASSPGSAYKSETQYF
TRBV29-1	few	TRBJ2-3	.	TGCAGCGTTGGCACAGATACGCAGTATTTT	CSVGTDTQYF
TRBV2	few	TRBJ1-5	TRBD1	TGTGCCATATCCACAGGGGAAGGGCAGCCCCAGCATTTT	CAISTGEGQPQHF
TRBV2	many	TRBJ1-1	.	TGTGCCAGCAGTTTTCAACCAGAGGGAGCTTTCTTT	CASSFQPEGAFF
TRBV29-1	few	TRBJ2-2	.	TGCAGCGCCCTTCGGGAGTCTGCGAACACCGGGGAGCTGTTTTTT	CSALRESANTGELFF
TRBV4-1	many	TRBJ1-3	.	TGCGCCAGCAGCCAAGGAGGGACCTCTGGAAACACCATATATTTT	CASSQGGTSGNTIYF
TRBV18	.	TRBJ2-1	.	TGTGCCAGCTCACCACCGGGGGGCCGGTCGAATGAGCAGTTCTTC	CASSPPGGRSNEQFF
TRBV5-1	many	TRBJ1-4	TRBD1	TGCGCCAGCAGCTTATTCACGACAGGGGGAGAAAAACTGTTTTTT	CASSLFTTGGEKLFF
TRBV29-1	.	TRBJ1-2	.	TGCAGCGTCTACCCAAGCGACTATGGCTACACCTTC	CSVYPSDYGYTF
TRBV5-1	.	TRBJ2-7	.	TGCGCCAGCAGCTTTAGAGTTAGCGCTGGGGAGCAGTACTTC	CASSFRVSAGEQYF
TRBV12-3/TRBV12-4	few	TRBJ1-1	.	TGTGCCACCAAGCGGGGGAGAGAAGCTTTCTTT	CATKRGREAFF
TRBV10-3	many	TRBJ1-2	.	TGTGCCATCAGTGAGTCAAGAACAAACGGCTACACCTTC	CAISESRTNGYTF
TRBV5-1	.	TRBJ2-2	.	TGCGCCAGCAGCTTGGCCCCACAGGGTGTTGCCGGGGAGCTGTTTTTT	CASSLAPQGVAGELFF
TRBV6-1	.	TRBJ2-7	TRBD1	TGTGCCAGCAGTGGACAGGGGGCCGGCTACGAGCAGTACTTC	CASSGQGAGYEQYF
TRBV12-3/TRBV12-4	many	TRBJ2-6	TRBD1	TGTGCCAGCAGTTCCAGACAGGGCCCCCACTCTGGGGCCAACGTCCTGACTTTC	CASSSRQGPHSGANVLTF
TRBV4-2	few	TRBJ2-5	.	TGTGCCAGCAGCCAAGAGGGCTTAGGGAGGGGGAGGCAGACCCAGTACTTC	CASSQEGLGRGRQTQYF
TRBV10-3	few	TRBJ1-1	.	TGTGCCATCCAGACAGCAAAGAACACTGAAGCTTTCTTT	CAIQTAKNTEAFF
TRBV3-1	.	TRBJ2-5	.	TGTGCCAGCAGCCAAGATCGATGGACCCAGTACTTC	CASSQDRWTQYF